This T cell receptor (beta chain) was profiled in a study of molecular identifiers for immune sequencing clone quantification. This clonotype has more than one count but fewer than ten. MiXCR, applied by TCRdb to the PCR reads, yields one record per CDR3 protein. The sample holds more than 450,000 distinct CDR3 sequences, 25% seen once. The CDR3 has 16 amino acids. Germline V gene sequence: CDR1 MNHNY, CDR2 SVGAGI (reference sequence). V was pared by 6 bases and J by 0 bases, with 12 bases between. The chain employs TRBV6-6 and TRBJ1-6; no clear D. The receptor was derived from a human donor in good health. Some libraries in this study had Jurkat cell RNA spiked in. Material: naive CD8+ T cells from blood, with Jurkat cell RNA spiked in. This sample's subset: FACS-sorted CD8+CD4-CCR7+CD45RA+ naive T cells. This CDR3 is CASSKDGSSYNSPLHF. The CDR3, as DNA: TGTGCCAGCAGCAAAGACGGGAGCTCCTATAATTCACCCCTCCACTTT.